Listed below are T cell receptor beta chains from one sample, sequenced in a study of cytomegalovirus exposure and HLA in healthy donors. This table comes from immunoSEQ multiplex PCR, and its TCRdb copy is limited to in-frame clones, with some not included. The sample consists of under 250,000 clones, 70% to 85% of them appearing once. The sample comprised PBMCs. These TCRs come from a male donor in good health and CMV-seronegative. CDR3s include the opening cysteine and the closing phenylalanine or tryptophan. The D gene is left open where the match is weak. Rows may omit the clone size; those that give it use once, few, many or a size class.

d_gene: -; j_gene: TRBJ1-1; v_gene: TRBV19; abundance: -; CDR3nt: TGTGCCAGTAGTATAGAGGTCCCAGGGGCTGGAGCTTTCTTT; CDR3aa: CASSIEVPGAGAFF
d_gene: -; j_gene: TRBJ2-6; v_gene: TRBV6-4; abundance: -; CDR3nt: TGTGCCAGCAGTGACCGTCCTGGGGCCAACGTCCTGACTTTC; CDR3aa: CASSDRPGANVLTF
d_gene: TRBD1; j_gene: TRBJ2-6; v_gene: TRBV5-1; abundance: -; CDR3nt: TGCGCCAGCAGCTTAGGGACAGGGGGCGCTGGGGCCAACGTCCTGACTTTC; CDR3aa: CASSLGTGGAGANVLTF
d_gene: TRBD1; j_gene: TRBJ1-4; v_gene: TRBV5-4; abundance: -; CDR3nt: TGTGCCAGCAGCGCAACAGGGGCTTCTAATGAAAAACTGTTTTTT; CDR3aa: CASSATGASNEKLFF
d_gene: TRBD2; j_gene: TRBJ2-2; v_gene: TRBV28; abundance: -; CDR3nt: TGTGCCAGCAGTTGGGGACTACCGAACACCGGGGAGCTGTTTTTT; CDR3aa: CASSWGLPNTGELFF
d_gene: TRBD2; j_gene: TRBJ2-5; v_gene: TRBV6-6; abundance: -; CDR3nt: TGTGCCAGCAGTTCGCAGACTAGCGGAGCAGAGACCCAGTACTTC; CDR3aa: CASSSQTSGAETQYF
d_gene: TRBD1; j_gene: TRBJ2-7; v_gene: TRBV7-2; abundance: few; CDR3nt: TGTGCCAGCAGCTTAGGGACAGGGATCGGGTACGAGCAGTACTTC; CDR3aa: CASSLGTGIGYEQYF
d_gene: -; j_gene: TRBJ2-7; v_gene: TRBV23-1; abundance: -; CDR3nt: TGCGCCAGCAGCCGAGGGAATTTAGGGTACGAGCAGTACTTC; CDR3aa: CASSRGNLGYEQYF
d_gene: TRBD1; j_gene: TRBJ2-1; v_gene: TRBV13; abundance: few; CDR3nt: TGTGCCAGCAGCGCGACAGGGGGGACCGGGAATGAGCAGTTCTTC; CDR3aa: CASSATGGTGNEQFF
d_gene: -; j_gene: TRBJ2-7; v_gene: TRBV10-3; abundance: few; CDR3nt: TGTGCCATCAGTGAATCGGTCGCCATCCTCTACGAGCAGTACTTC; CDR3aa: CAISESVAILYEQYF
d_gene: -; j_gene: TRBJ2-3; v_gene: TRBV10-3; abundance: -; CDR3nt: TGTGCCATCAGTGCGACAGGTAAAAGCACAGATACGCAGTATTTT; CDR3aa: CAISATGKSTDTQYF
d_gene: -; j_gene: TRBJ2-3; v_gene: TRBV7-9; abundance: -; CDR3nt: TGTGCCAGCATCTATGGGTCGGGAGAGGGGTCAGATACGCAGTATTTT; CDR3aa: CASIYGSGEGSDTQYF
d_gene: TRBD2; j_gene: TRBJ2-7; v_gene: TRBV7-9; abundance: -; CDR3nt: TGTGCCAGCAGCTTAGGGGGATCGGGACTAGCAGCCGAGCAGTACTTC; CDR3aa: CASSLGGSGLAAEQYF
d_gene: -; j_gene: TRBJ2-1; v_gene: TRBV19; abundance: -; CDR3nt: TGTGCCAGTAGTCCCAGGGGTAGGGGAACCTACAATGAGCAGTTCTTC; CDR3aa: CASSPRGRGTYNEQFF
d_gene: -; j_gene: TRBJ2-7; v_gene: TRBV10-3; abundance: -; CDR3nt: TGTGCCATCAGTGAGTCCGACGAGCAGTACTTC; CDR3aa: CAISESDEQYF
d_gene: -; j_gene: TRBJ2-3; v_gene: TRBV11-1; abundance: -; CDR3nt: TGTGCCAGCAGCTTAGCAGCGGCGAGCACAGATACGCAGTATTTT; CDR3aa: CASSLAAASTDTQYF
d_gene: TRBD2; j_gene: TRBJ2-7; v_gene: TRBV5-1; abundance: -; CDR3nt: TGCGCCAGCAGTCGGACTAGGACCCCCGGCGAGCAGTACTTC; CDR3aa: CASSRTRTPGEQYF
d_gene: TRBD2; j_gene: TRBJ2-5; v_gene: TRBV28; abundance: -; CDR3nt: TGTGCCAGCAGTTTAATGCTAGCGGGAGATCAAGAGACCCAGTACTTC; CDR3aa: CASSLMLAGDQETQYF
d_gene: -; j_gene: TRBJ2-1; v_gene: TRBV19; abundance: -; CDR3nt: TGTGCCAGTAGTGTCGCGGGTCCAGGTGAGCAGTTCTTC; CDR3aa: CASSVAGPGEQFF
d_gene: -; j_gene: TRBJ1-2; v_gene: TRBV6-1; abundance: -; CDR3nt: TGTGCCAGCAGTGAAGTCGGCAGGGGCTATGGCTACACCTTC; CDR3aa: CASSEVGRGYGYTF
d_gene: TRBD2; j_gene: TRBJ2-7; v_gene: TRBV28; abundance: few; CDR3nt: TGTGCCGCGTCGGGGGGGAGTAGCTCCTACGAGCAGTACTTC; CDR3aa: CAASGGSSSYEQYF
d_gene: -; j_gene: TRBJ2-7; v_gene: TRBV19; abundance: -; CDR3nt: TGTGCCAGTAGTATAGGAGGGAGCGAGCAGTACTTC; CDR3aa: CASSIGGSEQYF
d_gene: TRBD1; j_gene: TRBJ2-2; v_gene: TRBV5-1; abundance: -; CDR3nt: TGCGCCAGCAGCTCGAGACAGGGGACCGGGGAGCTGTTTTTT; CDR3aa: CASSSRQGTGELFF
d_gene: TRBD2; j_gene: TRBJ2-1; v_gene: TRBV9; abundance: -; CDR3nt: TGTGCCAGCAGCGGACTAGCGGGAGTTCACAATGAGCAGTTCTTC; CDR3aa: CASSGLAGVHNEQFF
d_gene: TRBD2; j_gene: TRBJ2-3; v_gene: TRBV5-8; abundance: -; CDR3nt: TGTGCCAGCAGCTCCGGACTAGCGGGAGAGACTAGCACAGATACGCAGTATTTT; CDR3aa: CASSSGLAGETSTDTQYF
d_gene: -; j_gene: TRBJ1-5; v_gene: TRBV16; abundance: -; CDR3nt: TGTGCCAGCAGCCGGGCGCGGGCGGATAGCAATCAGCCCCAGCATTTT; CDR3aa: CASSRARADSNQPQHF
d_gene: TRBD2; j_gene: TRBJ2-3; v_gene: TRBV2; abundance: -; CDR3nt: TGTGCCAGCAGTGAAGCCGGACTAGCGGGAAAGACAGATACGCAGTATTTT; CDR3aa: CASSEAGLAGKTDTQYF
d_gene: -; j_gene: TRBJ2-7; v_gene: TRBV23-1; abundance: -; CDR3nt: TGCGCCAGCACCCACTACGAGCAGTACTTC; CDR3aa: CASTHYEQYF
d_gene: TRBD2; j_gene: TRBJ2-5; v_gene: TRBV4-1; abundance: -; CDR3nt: TGCGCCAGCAGCCAATCGGCGGGAGGGGAGACCCAGTACTTC; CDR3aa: CASSQSAGGETQYF
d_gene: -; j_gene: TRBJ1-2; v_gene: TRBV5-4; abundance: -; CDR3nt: TGTGCCAGCAGCTTGGCCGGAATAGGGGCCGGCTACACCTTC; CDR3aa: CASSLAGIGAGYTF
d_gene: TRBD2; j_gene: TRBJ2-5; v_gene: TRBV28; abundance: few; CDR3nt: TGTGCCAGCAGTTTACAGCGGGAGCGAAAGGAGACCCAGTACTTC; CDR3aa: CASSLQRERKETQYF
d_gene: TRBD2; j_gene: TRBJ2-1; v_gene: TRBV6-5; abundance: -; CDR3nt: TGTGCCAGCAGTAGCGGGAGAACTGCCTACAATGAGCAGTTCTTC; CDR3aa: CASSSGRTAYNEQFF
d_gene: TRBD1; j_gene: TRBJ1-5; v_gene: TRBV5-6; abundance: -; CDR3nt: TGTGCCAGCAGCTCTCGACAGGGCGGCCCGTATCAGCCCCAGCATTTT; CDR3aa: CASSSRQGGPYQPQHF
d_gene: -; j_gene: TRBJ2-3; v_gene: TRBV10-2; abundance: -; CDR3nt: TGCGCCAGCACCCCGCGGCTCCCAGATACGCAGTATTTT; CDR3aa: CASTPRLPDTQYF
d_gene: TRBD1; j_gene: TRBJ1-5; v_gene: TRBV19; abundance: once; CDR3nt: TGTGCCAGTAGTCCCGGGACAGTCACCCGGCCCCAGCATTTT; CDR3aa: CASSPGTVTRPQHF
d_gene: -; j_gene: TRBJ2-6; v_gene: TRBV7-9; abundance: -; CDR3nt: TGTGCCAGCAGCCCCCTTCGGGTCGGCCTCTCTGGGGCCAACGTCCTGACTTTC; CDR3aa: CASSPLRVGLSGANVLTF
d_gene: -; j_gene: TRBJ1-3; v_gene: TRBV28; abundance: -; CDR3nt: TGTGCCAGCAGTTTCCGGGATTCTGGAAACACCATATATTTT; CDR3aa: CASSFRDSGNTIYF
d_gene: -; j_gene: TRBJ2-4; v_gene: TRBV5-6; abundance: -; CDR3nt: TGTGCCAGCAGCTCCCTTCGGGGGGCGTCCGCCAAAAACATTCAGTACTTC; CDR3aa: CASSSLRGASAKNIQYF
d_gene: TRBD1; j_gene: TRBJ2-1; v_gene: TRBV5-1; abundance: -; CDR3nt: TGCGCCAGCAGCGATGACAGGGGAGGTAATTCCTACAATGAGCAGTTCTTC; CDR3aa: CASSDDRGGNSYNEQFF
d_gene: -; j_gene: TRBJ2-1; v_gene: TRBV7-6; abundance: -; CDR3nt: TGTGCCAGCAGCTTAGACAGGGTAGGGGATGAGCAGTTCTTC; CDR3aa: CASSLDRVGDEQFF
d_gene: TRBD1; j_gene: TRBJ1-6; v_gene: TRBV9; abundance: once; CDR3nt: TGTGCCAGCGGACGACAGGGCAATTCACCCCTCCACTTT; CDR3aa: CASGRQGNSPLHF
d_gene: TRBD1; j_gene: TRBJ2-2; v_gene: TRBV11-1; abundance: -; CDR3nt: TGTGCCAGCAGCTTTTTGGGGACAGGGTACCGGGAGCTGTTTTTT; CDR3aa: CASSFLGTGYRELFF
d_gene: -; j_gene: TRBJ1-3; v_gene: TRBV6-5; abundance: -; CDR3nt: TGTGCCAGCAGGGAAACAGGGTTCTCTGGAAACACCATATATTTT; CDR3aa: CASRETGFSGNTIYF
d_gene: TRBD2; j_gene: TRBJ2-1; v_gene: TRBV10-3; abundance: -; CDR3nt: TGTGCCACGACGGTGACTAGCGGGAAAATGGGGAATGAGCAGTTCTTC; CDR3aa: CATTVTSGKMGNEQFF
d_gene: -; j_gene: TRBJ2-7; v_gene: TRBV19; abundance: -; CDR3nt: TGTGCCAGTAGCCCCTCCTTAGCGGCCTGGATCGAGCAGTACTTC; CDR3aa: CASSPSLAAWIEQYF
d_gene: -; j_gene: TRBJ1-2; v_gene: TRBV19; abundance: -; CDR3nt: TGTGCCAGTAGTATAGATGGGGCTGGACGGGCCTATGGCTACACCTTC; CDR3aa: CASSIDGAGRAYGYTF
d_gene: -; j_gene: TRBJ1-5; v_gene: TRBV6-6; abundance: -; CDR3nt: TGTGCCAGCAGTTCAGCGGGGCGGCAGCCCCAGCATTTT; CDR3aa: CASSSAGRQPQHF
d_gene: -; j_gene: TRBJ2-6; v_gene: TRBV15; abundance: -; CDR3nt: TGTGCCACCACCCAGAACAGGGTACTCGCTGGGGCCAACGTCCTGACTTTC; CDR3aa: CATTQNRVLAGANVLTF
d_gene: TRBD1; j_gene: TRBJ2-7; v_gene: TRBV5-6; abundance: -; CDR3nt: TGTGCCAGCAGCCCGGACAGGGACCACGAGCAGTACTTC; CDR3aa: CASSPDRDHEQYF
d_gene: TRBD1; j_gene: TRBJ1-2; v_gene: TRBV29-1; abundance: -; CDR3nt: TGCAGCGTCGGACAGGGCTATGGCTACACCTTC; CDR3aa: CSVGQGYGYTF
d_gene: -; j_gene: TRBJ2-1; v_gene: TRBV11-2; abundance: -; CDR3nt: TGTGCCAGCAGCCCCACTCGTCATGAGCAGTTCTTC; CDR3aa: CASSPTRHEQFF
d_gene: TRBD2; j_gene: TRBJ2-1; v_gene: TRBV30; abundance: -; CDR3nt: TGTGCCTGGAGTGGCGGGAGGCCCCACTACAATGAGCAGTTCTTC; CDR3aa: CAWSGGRPHYNEQFF
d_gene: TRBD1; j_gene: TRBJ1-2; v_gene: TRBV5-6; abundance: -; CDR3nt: TGTGCCAGCAGCGGACAGGGGCGAGATGGCTACACCTTC; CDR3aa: CASSGQGRDGYTF